The clone carrying this T cell receptor beta chain showed up just a few times. Its antigen is still unknown. Amplification of TCR beta CDR3 regions used RNA as the template. The HTBI primer set served for first-round RT-PCR of the TCR CDR3. TCRdb recomputed calls from the multiplex PCR reads with MiXCR, one row per CDR3 protein. The repertoire holds over 500,000 distinct CDR3 sequences, with 16% as singletons. Uncontrolled infection, other autoimmune disease, pregnancy and lactation each barred patients from inclusion. These data originate in a study of T cells in Graves' hyperthyroidism and ophthalmopathy. Study summary: Peripheral blood was obtained at initial diagnosis, preceding any treatment.

Study-wide points: Most thyroid clonotypes with frequency above 0.001 were detected in blood.

V was shortened by 4 bases and J by 8 bases, with 20 bases between the two germline ends. This CDR3 comprises 14 residues. Germline CDR1 DFQATT, CDR2 SNEGSKA (reference sequence). Sequenced input: blood. The receptor was derived from a woman in her thirties with Graves' ophthalmopathy. The chain links TRBV20-1 to TRBJ1-2; tentative D call: TRBD1 (5 bases). The CDR3 sequence is CSATISAGDWGYTF. The DNA of the CDR3 is TGCAGTGCTACAATTTCGGCGGGGGATTGGGGCTACACCTTC.